This T cell receptor (beta chain) was captured in a study of T cells after yellow fever vaccination. The study's findings and limits: Reappearance after the booster was seen for most primary-vaccination clones, at 96% CD4 and 75% to 90% CD8.

This clonotype was seen more than once but under ten times. Its antigen remains unknown. A 5'RACE template-switching step, the method used to make TCR cDNA, added a universal primer site and UMIs. MiXCR, run by TCRdb on the 5' RACE reads, gives a single entry per CDR3 protein. Altogether 300,000 to 450,000 distinct CDR3 sequences are present, about 6.2% being singletons, with the ten largest covering approximately 15%. The CDR3 runs to 12 residues. The V end was cut by 9 bases, the J end by 2 bases, with 10 bases between. Germline loops: CDR1 SGHTA, CDR2 FQGNSA. The chain links TRBV7-2 to TRBJ2-5, with D tentatively TRBD2 (6 bases). Sequenced here: PBMCs, sampled 5 days after the yellow fever booster vaccination. This TCR came from a man between 25 and 39 years old who received the YFV17D yellow fever vaccine. CDR3 amino acids: CASSGYQETQYF. In nucleotides, the CDR3 is TGTGCCAGTAGCGGCTATCAAGAGACCCAGTACTTC.